This record concerns one T cell receptor (beta chain) sequence. Its antigen remains undetermined. Base-call qualities are not available, and no considerably larger clone is one nucleotide away. These data come from a study of blood T cell repertoires in COVID-19 (dated by TCRdb to 2018 to 2021). General notes on the study: Samples covering the acute and convalescent phases of COVID-19 were provided by collaborators in the United States, Italy and Spain. The prospective study material was composed of cDNA or gDNA derived from T cells, B-cell-depleted T cells, or PBMCs. The repertoires were released in a freely available public database intended as a resource for research on the immune response to SARS-CoV-2. Where available, HLA class I and class II types were taken from metadata supplied by the sample provider and were not determined by assay-based typing. The dataset comprised deeply sampled blood TCRbeta repertoires from subjects exposed to, actively infected with, or recovered from COVID-19. Samples were obtained from the ongoing ImmuneRACE study (first 160 participants) and from 1,000 to 1,500 subjects provided by 6 global collaborators. Nearly every sample came with metadata listing a de-identified subject ID, COVID-19 status, age in years and sex.

The immunoSEQ Assay, a bias-controlled multiplex PCR, was used to amplify TCRbeta CDR3 regions from genomic DNA. Turning to the authors' computational methods: The number of nucleated cells in each sample was estimated from the amplification of reference gene primers within the assay. To quantify the absolute abundance of each unique TCRbeta CDR3 rearrangement, sequence reads were collapsed and filtered. For each sample, productive Simpson clonality was calculated by taking the square root of Simpson's diversity index across productive rearrangements. Sourced from immuneACCESS, this table was stored by TCRdb with only in-frame sequences that have V and J called. A share of the clones is absent; for the studies checked, an unresolved V gene accounts for under half, and the remainder has no known explanation. The V and J calls and clone size were taken over from that table, and D and trimming were inferred from the DNA. This sample gives about 300,000 clones in total; under 90% of them show up just once. Approximately 4.7% of the sample lies in the top ten.

What the research found in general, with its limitations: Clinical and demographic metadata were provided uncurated, with the amount varying by source and participant.

Enrolling through a virtual design, the prospective study's participants ranged in age from about 18 to 89 years and lived across more than 20 United States geographic areas. Cohort assignment in the prospective study relied on participant-reported clinical history from a screening survey and a study questionnaire. ImmuneRACE Cohort 3 recovered participants were defined by two consecutive negative NP/OP PCR tests, healthcare professional clearance, or symptom resolution. Mobile phlebotomists in the prospective study collected whole blood, serum and a nasopharyngeal or oropharyngeal swab from every participant. Over an approximately 2-month period, participants in the prospective study had the option of providing additional blood draws and questionnaires. Prospective study blood samples were shipped either frozen or at room temperature before DNA extraction. Sequencing was performed on PBMCs or T cells enriched from blood (not recorded which). The TCR originated in a man between 60 and 70 years old who had recovered from COVID-19.

The base sequence is TGTGCCAGCAGTTACCCCCCAGGGGAGCTGTTTTTT. This sequence encodes CASSYPPGELFF. The chain was built from TRBV6-2 or TRBV6-3 and TRBJ2-2, with no confidently assigned D gene. Trimming costs V 2 bases and J 8 bases, and their ends lie 6 bases apart. Per the germline V gene, MNHEY is the CDR1 and SVGEGT is the CDR2. The CDR3 numbers 12 residues from cysteine through phenylalanine. CDR3 DNA is the only sequence kept; it has 36 bases, read in frame from the first base.